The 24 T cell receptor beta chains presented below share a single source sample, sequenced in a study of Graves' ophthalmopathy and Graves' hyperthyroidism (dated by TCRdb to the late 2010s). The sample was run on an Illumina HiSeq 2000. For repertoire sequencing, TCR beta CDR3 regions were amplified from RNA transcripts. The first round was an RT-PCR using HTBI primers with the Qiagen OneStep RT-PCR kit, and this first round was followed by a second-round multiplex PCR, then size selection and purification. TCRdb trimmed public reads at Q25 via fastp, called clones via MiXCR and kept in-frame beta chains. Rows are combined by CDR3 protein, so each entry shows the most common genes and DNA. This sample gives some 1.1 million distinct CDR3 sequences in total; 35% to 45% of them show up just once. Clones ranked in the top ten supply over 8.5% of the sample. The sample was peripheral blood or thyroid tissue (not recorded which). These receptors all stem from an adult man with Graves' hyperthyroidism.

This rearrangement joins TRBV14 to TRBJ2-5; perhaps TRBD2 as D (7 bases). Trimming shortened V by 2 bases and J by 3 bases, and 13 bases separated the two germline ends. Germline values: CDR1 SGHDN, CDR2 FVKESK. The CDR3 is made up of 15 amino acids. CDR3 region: CASSQPRGGEETQYF. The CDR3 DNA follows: TGTGCCAGCAGCCAACCACGCGGGGGCGAAGAGACCCAGTACTTC.

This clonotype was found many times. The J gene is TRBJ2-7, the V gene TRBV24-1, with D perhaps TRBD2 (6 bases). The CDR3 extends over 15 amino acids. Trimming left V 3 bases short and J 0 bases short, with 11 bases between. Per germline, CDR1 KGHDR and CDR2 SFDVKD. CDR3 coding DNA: TGTGCCACCAGTGATCATCGGGGGAACTCCTACGAGCAGTACTTC. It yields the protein CATSDHRGNSYEQYF.

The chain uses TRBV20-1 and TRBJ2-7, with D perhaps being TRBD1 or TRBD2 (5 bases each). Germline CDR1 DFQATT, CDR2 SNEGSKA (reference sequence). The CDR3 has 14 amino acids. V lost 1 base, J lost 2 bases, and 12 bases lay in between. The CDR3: CSARGSGTPYEQYF. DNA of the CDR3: TGCAGTGCTAGAGGGTCGGGGACCCCCTACGAGCAGTACTTC.

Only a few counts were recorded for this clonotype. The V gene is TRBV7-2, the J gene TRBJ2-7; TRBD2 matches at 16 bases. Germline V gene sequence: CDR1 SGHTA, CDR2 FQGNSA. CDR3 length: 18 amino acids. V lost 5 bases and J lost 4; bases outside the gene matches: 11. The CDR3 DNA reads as TGTGCCAGCAGCGGTAAACAACCGGGACTAGCGGGAGGGTACGAGCAGTACTTC. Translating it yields CASSGKQPGLAGGYEQYF.

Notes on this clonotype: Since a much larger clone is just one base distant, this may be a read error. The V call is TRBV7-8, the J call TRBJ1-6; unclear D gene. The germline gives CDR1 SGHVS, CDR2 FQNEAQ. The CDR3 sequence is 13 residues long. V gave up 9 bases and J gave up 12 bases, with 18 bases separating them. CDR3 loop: CASSLEGLQPLHF. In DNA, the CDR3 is TGTGCCAGTAGTTTAGAAGGTCTCCAACCCCTCCACTTT.

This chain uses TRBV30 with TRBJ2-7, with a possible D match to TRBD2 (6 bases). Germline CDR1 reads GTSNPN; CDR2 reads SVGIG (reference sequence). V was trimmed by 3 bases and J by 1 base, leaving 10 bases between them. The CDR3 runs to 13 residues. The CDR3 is CAWRTSVSYEQYF. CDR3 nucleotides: TGTGCCTGGAGGACTAGTGTGTCCTACGAGCAGTACTTC.

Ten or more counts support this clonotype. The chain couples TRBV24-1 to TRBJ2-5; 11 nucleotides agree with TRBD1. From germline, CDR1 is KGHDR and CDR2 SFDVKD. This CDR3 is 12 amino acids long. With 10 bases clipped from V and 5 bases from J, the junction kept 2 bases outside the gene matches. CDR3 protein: CATGQGEETQYF. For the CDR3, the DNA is TGTGCCACGGGACAGGGGGAGGAGACCCAGTACTTC.

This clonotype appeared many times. CDR3 protein: CASSLGRAVAFF. The CDR3 bases are TGCGCCAGCAGCCTCGGACGGGCCGTGGCTTTCTTT. This chain uses TRBV5-1 with TRBJ1-1; D gene unclear. Germline V gives CDR1 SGHRS, CDR2 YFSETQ. This CDR3 has 12 residues. The V end lost 4 bases, the J end lost 11 bases, and 15 bases lay between the germline ends.

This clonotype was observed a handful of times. As DNA, the CDR3 is TGCAGTGCTTTTGGGGGTGTAGCCGGGGAGCTGTTTTTT. Encoded protein: CSAFGGVAGELFF. The rearrangement uses TRBV20-1 and TRBJ2-2, with D perhaps assigned TRBD1 or TRBD2 (5 bases each). The CDR3 contains 13 residues. The germline V gene encodes CDR1 DFQATT and CDR2 SNEGSKA (reference sequence). The germline V and J ends were trimmed by 5 bases and 6 bases, with 13 bases remaining between them.

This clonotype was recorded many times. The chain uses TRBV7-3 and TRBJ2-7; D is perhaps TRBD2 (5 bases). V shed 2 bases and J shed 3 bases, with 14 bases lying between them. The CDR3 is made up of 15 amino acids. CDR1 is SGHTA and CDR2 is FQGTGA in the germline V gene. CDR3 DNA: TGTGCCAGCAGCTTAGGGCCCGGACGGGACTACGAGCAGTACTTC. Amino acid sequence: CASSLGPGRDYEQYF.

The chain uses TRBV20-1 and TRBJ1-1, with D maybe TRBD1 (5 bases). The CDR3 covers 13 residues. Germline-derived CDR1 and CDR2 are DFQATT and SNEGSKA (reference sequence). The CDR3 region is CSGLDTSNTEAFF. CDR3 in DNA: TGCAGCGGATTGGACACTTCGAACACTGAAGCTTTCTTT.

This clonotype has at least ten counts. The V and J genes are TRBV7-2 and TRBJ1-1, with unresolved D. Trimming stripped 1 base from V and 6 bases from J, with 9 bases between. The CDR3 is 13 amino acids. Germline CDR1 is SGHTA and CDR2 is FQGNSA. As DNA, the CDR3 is TGTGCCAGCAGCTTAGAGGGAGTTTCTGAAGCTTTCTTT. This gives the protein CASSLEGVSEAFF.

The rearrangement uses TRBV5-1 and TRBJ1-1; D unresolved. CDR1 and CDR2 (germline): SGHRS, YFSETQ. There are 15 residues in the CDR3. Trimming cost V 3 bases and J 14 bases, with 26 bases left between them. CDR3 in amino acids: CASSWSAVENNEQFF. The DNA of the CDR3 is TGCGCCAGCAGCTGGTCCGCGGTGGAGAACAATGAGCAGTTCTTT.

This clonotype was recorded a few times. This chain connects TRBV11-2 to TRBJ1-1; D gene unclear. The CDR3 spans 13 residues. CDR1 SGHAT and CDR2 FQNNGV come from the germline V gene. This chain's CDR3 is CARNDGKNTEAFF. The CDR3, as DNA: TGTGCTAGGAACGACGGGAAGAACACTGAAGCTTTCTTT. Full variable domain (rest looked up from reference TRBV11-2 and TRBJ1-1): EAGVAQSPRYKIIEKRQSVAFWCNPISGHATLYWYQQILGQGPKLLIQFQNNGVVDDSQLPKDRFSAERLKGVDSTLKIQPAKLEDSAVYLCARNDGKNTEAFFGQGTRLTVV.

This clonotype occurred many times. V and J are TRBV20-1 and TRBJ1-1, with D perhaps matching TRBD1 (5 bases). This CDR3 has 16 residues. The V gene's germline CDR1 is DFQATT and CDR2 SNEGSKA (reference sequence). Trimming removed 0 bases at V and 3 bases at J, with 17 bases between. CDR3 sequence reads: CSARDRGGSSYTEAFF. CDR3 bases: TGCAGTGCTAGAGATCGTGGGGGTTCCTCGTACACTGAAGCTTTCTTT.

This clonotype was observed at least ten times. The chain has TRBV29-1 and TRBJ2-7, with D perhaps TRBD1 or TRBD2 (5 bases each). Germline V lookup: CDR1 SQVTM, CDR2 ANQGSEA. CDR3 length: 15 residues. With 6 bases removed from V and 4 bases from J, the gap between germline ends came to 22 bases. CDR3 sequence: CSVLKRGRPYYEQYF. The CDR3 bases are TGCAGCGTCCTCAAAAGGGGACGACCCTATTACGAGCAGTACTTC.

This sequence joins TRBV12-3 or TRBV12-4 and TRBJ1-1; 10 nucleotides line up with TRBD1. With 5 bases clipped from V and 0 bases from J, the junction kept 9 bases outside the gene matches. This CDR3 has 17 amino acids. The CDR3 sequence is CASSPQPGTGVNTEAFF. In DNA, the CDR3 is TGTGCCAGCAGTCCCCAACCCGGGACAGGGGTGAACACTGAAGCTTTCTTT.

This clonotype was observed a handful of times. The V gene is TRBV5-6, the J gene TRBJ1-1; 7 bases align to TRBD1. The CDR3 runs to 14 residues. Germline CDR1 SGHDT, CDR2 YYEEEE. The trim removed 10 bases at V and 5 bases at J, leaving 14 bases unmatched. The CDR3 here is CAWSAQGGGTEAFF. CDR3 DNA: TGTGCCTGGAGTGCCCAGGGGGGTGGAACTGAAGCTTTCTTT.

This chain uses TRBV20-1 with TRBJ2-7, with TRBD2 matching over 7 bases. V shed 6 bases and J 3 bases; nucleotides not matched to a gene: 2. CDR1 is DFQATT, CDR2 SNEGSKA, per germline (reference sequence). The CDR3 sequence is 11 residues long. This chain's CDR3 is CSAAGNYEQYF. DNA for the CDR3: TGCAGTGCAGCGGGAAACTACGAGCAGTACTTC.

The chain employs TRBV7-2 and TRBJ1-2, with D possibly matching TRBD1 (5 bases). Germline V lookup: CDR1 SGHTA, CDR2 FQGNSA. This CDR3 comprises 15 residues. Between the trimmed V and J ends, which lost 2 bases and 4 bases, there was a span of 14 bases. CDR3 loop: CASSLSGRESYGYTF. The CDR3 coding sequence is TGTGCCAGCAGCTTATCAGGCAGGGAAAGCTATGGCTACACCTTC.

The CDR3 sequence: CATSRDRGTGVPEAFF. The CDR3 bases are TGTGCCACCAGCAGAGATCGGGGGACAGGCGTACCTGAAGCTTTCTTT. This chain connects TRBV15 to TRBJ1-1, with 8 bases lining up with TRBD1. Per germline, CDR1 LNHNV and CDR2 YYDKDF (reference sequence). The CDR3 extends over 16 amino acids. J was trimmed by 6 bases and V by 0 bases; bases with no gene match: 9.

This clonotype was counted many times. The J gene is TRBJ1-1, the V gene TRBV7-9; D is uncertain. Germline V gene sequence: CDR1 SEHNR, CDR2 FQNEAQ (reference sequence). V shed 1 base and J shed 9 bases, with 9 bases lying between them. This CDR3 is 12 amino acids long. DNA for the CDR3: TGTGCCAGCAGCTTAGGGGCAGCAAAAGCTTTCTTT. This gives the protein CASSLGAAKAFF.

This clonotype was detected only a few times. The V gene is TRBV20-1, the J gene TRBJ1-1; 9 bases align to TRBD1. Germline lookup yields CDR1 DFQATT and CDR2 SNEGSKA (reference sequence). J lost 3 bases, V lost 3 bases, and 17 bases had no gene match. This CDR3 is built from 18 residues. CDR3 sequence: CSARDEGQGIRSDTEAFF. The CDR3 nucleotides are TGCAGTGCTAGGGACGAGGGACAGGGTATCAGGTCGGACACTGAAGCTTTCTTT.

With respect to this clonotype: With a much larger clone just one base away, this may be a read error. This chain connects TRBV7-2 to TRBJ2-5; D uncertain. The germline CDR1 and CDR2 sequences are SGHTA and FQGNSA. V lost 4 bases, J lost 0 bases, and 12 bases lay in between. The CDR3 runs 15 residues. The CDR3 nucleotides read TGTGCCAGCAGCTCGCGGCTAGTAGACCAAGAGACCCAGTACTTC. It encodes CASSSRLVDQETQYF.